These 9 T cell receptor beta chains originate from one sample sequenced in a study of T cells in Graves' hyperthyroidism and ophthalmopathy. The CDR3 regions of TCR beta were amplified from RNA transcripts. When the TCR CDR3 underwent first-round RT-PCR, the HTBI primer set was used. TCRdb re-analysed the multiplex PCR reads in MiXCR, keeping a single row per CDR3 protein. The sample holds 660,000 or so distinct CDR3 sequences, over 40% seen once. The sequenced sample was peripheral blood or thyroid tissue (not recorded which). These receptors came from an adult man with Graves' disease, either hyperthyroidism or ophthalmopathy (not recorded which).

At least ten counts were recorded for this clonotype. The CDR3 reads CASSFGSGWETQYF. Written as DNA, the CDR3 is TGTGCCAGCAGCTTTGGCAGCGGTTGGGAGACCCAGTACTTC. The rearrangement uses TRBV7-8 and TRBJ2-5; a possible D gene is TRBD2 (5 bases). The germline V and J ends were trimmed by 3 bases and 5 bases, with 13 bases remaining between them. The CDR3 consists of 14 residues. Germline assignment: CDR1 SGHVS and CDR2 FQNEAQ.

This chain connects TRBV20-1 to TRBJ1-6; D uncertain. The CDR3 length is 15 residues. The V gene's germline CDR1 is DFQATT and CDR2 SNEGSKA (reference sequence). V was clipped by 1 base and J by 5 bases, with 12 bases between them. The CDR3 DNA reads TGCAGTGCTAGAGGACGCCTGAGGGATAATTCACCCCTCCACTTT. It codes for CSARGRLRDNSPLHF.

This clonotype was seen a handful of times. V is TRBV6-6 and J is TRBJ1-2, with D hard to call. V lost 6 bases and J lost 3, with 11 bases in between. The CDR3 sequence is 13 residues long. Germline V CDR1 and CDR2: MNHNY, SVGAGI (reference sequence). CDR3 residues: CASRDRLDYGYTF. For the CDR3, the DNA is TGTGCCAGCAGAGATAGGTTGGACTATGGCTACACCTTC.

This sequence joins TRBV25-1 and TRBJ1-5; D possibly corresponds to TRBD1 (5 bases). The V and J ends lost 6 bases and 6 bases respectively, with 12 bases between them. This CDR3 comprises 13 residues. Germline-derived CDR1 and CDR2 are MGHDK and SYGVNS. CDR3 in DNA: TGTGCCAGCAGGGGGCGTTTTGGTCAGCCCCAGCATTTT. Amino acid sequence: CASRGRFGQPQHF.

This clonotype was seen at least ten times. The chain carries TRBV29-1 and TRBJ1-2; D is perhaps TRBD1 (6 bases). V lost 4 bases to trimming and J lost 5 bases, with 20 bases between them. The germline V gene encodes CDR1 SQVTM and CDR2 ANQGSEA. The CDR3 sequence is 15 residues long. CDR3 protein: CSVGTPAGAQYGYTF. CDR3 bases: TGCAGCGTTGGAACACCGGCGGGGGCTCAGTATGGCTACACCTTC. Full variable domain (outside the CDR3, taken from reference TRBV29-1 and TRBJ1-2): SAVISQKPSRDICQRGTSLTIQCQVDSQVTMMFWYRQQPGQSLTLIATANQGSEATYESGFVIDKFPISRPNLTFSTLTVSNMSPEDSSIYLCSVGTPAGAQYGYTFGSGTRLTVV.

The chain couples TRBV6-1 to TRBJ1-5, with D tentatively TRBD1 (6 bases). V was cut by 5 bases and J by 4 bases, with 27 bases left in between. The CDR3 contains 19 residues. Germline lookup yields CDR1 MNHNS and CDR2 SASEGT. The CDR3 DNA follows: TGTGCCAGCAGTCCCCCTGGTTCCGGGGCATGGGGACAAAATCAGCCCCAGCATTTT. Its translation is CASSPPGSGAWGQNQPQHF.

In the case of this clonotype: A much larger clonotype is one base distant, so this may be a read error. This chain joins TRBV10-1 and TRBJ1-5; D possibly corresponds to TRBD1 (6 bases). This CDR3 has 17 residues. CDR1 and CDR2 from the germline V gene are WNHNN and SYGVQD (reference sequence). Trimming shortened V by 3 bases and J by 5 bases, and 20 bases separated the two germline ends. The CDR3 spells CASSDLTTGRNDQPQHF. The CDR3 region has the DNA TGCGCCAGCAGTGACCTTACAACAGGGAGGAACGATCAGCCCCAGCATTTT.

This chain uses TRBV24-1 with TRBJ2-6; D might be TRBD1 or TRBD2, each matching 6 bases. V gave up 5 bases and J gave up 4 bases, with 14 bases separating them. Germline CDR1 KGHDR, CDR2 SFDVKD. The length of the CDR3 is 16 residues. CDR3 sequence reads: CATSALGGDGANVLTF. The CDR3 DNA sequence: TGTGCCACCAGTGCGCTGGGGGGCGACGGGGCCAACGTCCTGACTTTC.

The chain combines TRBV29-1 with TRBJ2-5, with 10 bases lining up with TRBD1. V was clipped by 6 bases and J by 5 bases; unmatched bases: 6. Germline values: CDR1 SQVTM, CDR2 ANQGSEA. This CDR3 has 13 residues. This CDR3 is CSVRQGAGETQYF. Written as DNA, the CDR3 is TGCAGCGTAAGACAGGGGGCAGGCGAGACCCAGTACTTC. Full variable domain (missing parts from reference TRBV29-1 and TRBJ2-5): SAVISQKPSRDICQRGTSLTIQCQVDSQVTMMFWYRQQPGQSLTLIATANQGSEATYESGFVIDKFPISRPNLTFSTLTVSNMSPEDSSIYLCSVRQGAGETQYFGPGTRLLVL.